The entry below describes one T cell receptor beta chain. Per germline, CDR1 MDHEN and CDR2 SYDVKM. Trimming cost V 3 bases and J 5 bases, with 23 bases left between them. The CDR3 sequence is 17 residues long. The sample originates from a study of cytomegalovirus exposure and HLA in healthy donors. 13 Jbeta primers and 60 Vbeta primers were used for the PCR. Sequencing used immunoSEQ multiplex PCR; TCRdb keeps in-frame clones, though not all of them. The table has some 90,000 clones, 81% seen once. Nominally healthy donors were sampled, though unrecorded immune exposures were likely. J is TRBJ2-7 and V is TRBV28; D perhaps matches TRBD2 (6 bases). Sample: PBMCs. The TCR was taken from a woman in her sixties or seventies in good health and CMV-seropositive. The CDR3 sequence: CASSLGGRGEVINEQYF. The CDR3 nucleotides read TGTGCCAGCAGTTTGGGAGGACGGGGTGAGGTTATCAACGAGCAGTACTTC.